Presented here are 7 T cell receptor beta chains from one specimen sequenced in a study of shared clonotypes between healthy human individuals. The method was immunoSEQ multiplex PCR; TCRdb's version includes in-frame clones alone and lacks a portion of them. The sample lists 2 million to 3 million clones, 90% to 95% occurring once. Sequenced sample: naive CD4+ T cells from PBMCs. This sample's subset: CD45RA+ positively selected. Receptors were obtained from a man aged 18-30 years in good health. Some clones in this sample may be carry-over from other donors' samples.

This chain uses TRBV19 with TRBJ1-5, with D unclear. Germline V gene data show CDR1 as LNHDA and CDR2 as SQIVND (reference sequence). Trimming pared 0 bases from V and 7 bases from J, leaving 10 bases between. CDR3 size: 14 residues. The CDR3 DNA sequence: TGTGCCAGTAGTATAGACCGGGTTGCCCAGCCCCAGCATTTT. Encoded protein: CASSIDRVAQPQHF.

Turning to this clone: Other DNA sequences within the sample encode an identical CDR3. The V gene is TRBV5-1, the J gene TRBJ2-7; D gene uncertain. The germline CDR1 and CDR2 sequences are SGHRS and YFSETQ. The CDR3 runs 12 residues. Trimming took 3 bases from V and 0 from J, leaving 4 bases between them. This CDR3 reads CASSSLSYEQYF. CDR3 nucleotides: TGCGCCAGCAGCTCCCTCTCCTACGAGCAGTACTTC.

The rearrangement links TRBV27 to TRBJ2-7; D remains ambiguous. CDR3 length equals 16 residues. The V gene's germline CDR1 is MNHEY and CDR2 SMNVEV (reference sequence). Trimming removed 6 bases at V and 6 bases at J, with 24 bases between. The CDR3 sequence is CASRGGPRGPRIEQYF. In DNA form, the CDR3 reads TGTGCCAGCAGAGGTGGGCCGAGAGGCCCTCGTATCGAGCAGTACTTC.

The genes are TRBV6-5 and TRBJ2-7, with D maybe TRBD1 (6 bases). Trimming cost V 1 base and J 3 bases, with 13 bases left between them. Germline-derived CDR1 and CDR2 are MNHEY and SVGAGI. The CDR3 consists of 15 residues. CDR3 nucleotides: TGTGCCAGCAGTTACTATTTGGGGGCAAGCTACGAGCAGTACTTC. This sequence encodes CASSYYLGASYEQYF.

This chain links TRBV27 with TRBJ2-7, with D uncertain. Germline V lookup: CDR1 MNHEY, CDR2 SMNVEV (reference sequence). The CDR3 is made up of 16 amino acids. V dropped 5 bases and J dropped 5 bases, with 22 bases sitting between them. The CDR3 DNA reads TGTGCCAGCAGTACTAATAGCCTTCTTCCGCCTAACGAGCAGTACTTC. It codes for CASSTNSLLPPNEQYF.

This rearrangement joins TRBV11-1 to TRBJ2-1; 9 positions match TRBD2. CDR3 length: 17 amino acids. The ends lost 5 bases at V and 6 bases at J; junction bases unmatched: 14. The germline CDR1 and CDR2 sequences are SGHAT and FQDESV (reference sequence). The CDR3 DNA follows: TGTGCCAGCAGCCCACTCCATAGCGGGAGTATAGGCAATGAGCAGTTCTTC. Encoded protein: CASSPLHSGSIGNEQFF.

A few counts support this clone. The chain has TRBV30 and TRBJ1-1; a possible D gene is TRBD1 (5 bases). The V gene's germline CDR1 is GTSNPN and CDR2 SVGIG (reference sequence). The CDR3 runs 18 residues. V was clipped by 0 bases and J by 1 base, with 21 bases between them. The CDR3 protein is CAWSVLGVTTWWNTEAFF. As DNA, the CDR3 is TGTGCCTGGAGTGTACTGGGGGTCACCACCTGGTGGAACACTGAAGCTTTCTTT.